This T cell receptor (beta chain) was identified in a study of prognosis after radiotherapy for stage I lung cancer. This clonotype was counted at least ten times. Its target is not known. Study conclusions and caveats: Shannon entropy after stereotactic body radiation therapy was lower in patients who developed distant metastases.

The study amplified the TCR beta CDR3 region from genomic DNA. This amplification was carried out by two rounds of multiplex PCR. Round-one PCR had primers specific to each TRBV and TRBJ gene. TCRdb fed the multiplex PCR reads into MiXCR, producing one record per CDR3 protein. In the table there are some 24,000 distinct CDR3 sequences, roughly 40% of which are singletons. The material was PBMCs, obtained before or after stereotactic body radiation therapy (not recorded which). This receptor was obtained from a donor aged 50 or older with non-small cell lung cancer.

CDR3: CASSFRAAYEQYF. CDR3 in DNA: TGTGCCAGCAGTTTTCGGGCAGCCTACGAGCAGTACTTC. V and J are TRBV12-3 or TRBV12-4 and TRBJ2-7; D call uncertain. This CDR3 spans 13 amino acids. The V gene lost 3 bases and the J gene lost 2 bases, with 8 bases spanning the gap.